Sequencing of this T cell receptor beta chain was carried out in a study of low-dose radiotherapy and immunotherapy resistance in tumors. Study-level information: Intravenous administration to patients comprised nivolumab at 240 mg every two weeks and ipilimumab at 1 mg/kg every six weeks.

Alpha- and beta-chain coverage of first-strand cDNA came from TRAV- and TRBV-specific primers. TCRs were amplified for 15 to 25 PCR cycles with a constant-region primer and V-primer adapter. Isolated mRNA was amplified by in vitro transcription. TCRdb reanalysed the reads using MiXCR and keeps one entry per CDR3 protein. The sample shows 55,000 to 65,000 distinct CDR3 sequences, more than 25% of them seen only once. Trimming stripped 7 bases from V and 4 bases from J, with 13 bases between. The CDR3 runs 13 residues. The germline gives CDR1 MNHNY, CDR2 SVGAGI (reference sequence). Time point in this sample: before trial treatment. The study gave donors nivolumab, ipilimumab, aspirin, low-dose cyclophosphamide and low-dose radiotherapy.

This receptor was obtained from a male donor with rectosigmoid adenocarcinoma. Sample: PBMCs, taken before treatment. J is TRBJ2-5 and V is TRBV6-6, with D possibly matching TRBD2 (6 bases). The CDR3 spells CASTPRGGETQYF. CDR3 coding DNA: TGTGCCAGCACCCCGCGGGGTGGAGAGACCCAGTACTTC.